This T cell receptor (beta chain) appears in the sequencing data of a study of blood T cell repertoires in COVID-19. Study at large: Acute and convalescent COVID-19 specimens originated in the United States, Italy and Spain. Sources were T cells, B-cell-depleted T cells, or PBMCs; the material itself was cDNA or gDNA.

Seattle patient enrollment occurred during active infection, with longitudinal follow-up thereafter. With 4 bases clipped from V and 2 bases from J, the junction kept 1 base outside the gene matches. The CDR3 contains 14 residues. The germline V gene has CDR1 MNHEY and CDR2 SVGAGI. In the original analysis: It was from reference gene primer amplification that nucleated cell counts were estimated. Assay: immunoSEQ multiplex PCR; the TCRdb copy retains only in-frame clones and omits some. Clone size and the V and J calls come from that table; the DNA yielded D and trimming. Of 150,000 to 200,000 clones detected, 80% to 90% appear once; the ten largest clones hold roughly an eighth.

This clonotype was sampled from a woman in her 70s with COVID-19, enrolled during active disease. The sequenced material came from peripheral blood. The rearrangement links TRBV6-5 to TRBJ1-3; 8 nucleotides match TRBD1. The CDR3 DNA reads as TGTGCCAGCAGTTGGGACAGGACTGGAAACACCATATATTTT. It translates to CASSWDRTGNTIYF.